Below, 32 T cell receptor beta chains from the same sample are listed, as sequenced in a study of response to subunit inactivated influenza vaccine. TCRdb reprocessed the RT-PCR reads with MiXCR, giving one entry per CDR3 protein. The sample consists of about 170,000 distinct CDR3 sequences, approximately 12% of them appearing once. The sequenced sample was CD8+ T cells sorted from PBMCs, obtained less than 30 months after vaccination. The receptors shown here come from a man aged 50-75 years who received an inactivated influenza vaccine.

The chain recombines TRBV7-9 with TRBJ2-2, with D hard to call. This CDR3 has 17 amino acids. CDR1 and CDR2 (germline): SEHNR, FQNEAQ (reference sequence). Trimming shortened V by 5 bases and J by 3 bases, and 19 bases separated the two germline ends. The CDR3 region has the DNA TGTGCCAGCAGCCCCGTGAGGAGCAGGTTGGACACCGGGGAGCTGTTTTTT. Translated, it gives CASSPVRSRLDTGELFF.

The sample holds many counts of this clonotype. The gene calls are TRBV2 and TRBJ2-3, with D unresolved. The CDR3 is made up of 15 amino acids. The V and J ends lost 4 bases and 0 bases respectively, with 11 bases between them. CDR1 and CDR2 from the germline V gene are SNHLY and FYNNEI. In DNA form, the CDR3 reads TGTGCCAGCAGTGGAGAAGGCCTCAGCACAGATACGCAGTATTTT. This codes for CASSGEGLSTDTQYF.

This clonotype has more than one count but fewer than ten. The chain recombines TRBV5-1 with TRBJ2-1, with a tentative D call TRBD1 (6 bases). The CDR3 runs 16 residues. Germline V gives CDR1 SGHRS, CDR2 YFSETQ. Trimming cost V 4 bases and J 5 bases, with 19 bases left between them. The DNA of the CDR3 is TGCGCCAGCAGCCCACAAAACAGGGTTGGAGACAATGAGCAGTTCTTC. As protein: CASSPQNRVGDNEQFF.

J is TRBJ2-2 and V is TRBV4-3, with TRBD2 as a possible D gene (5 bases). V shed 2 bases and J shed 0 bases, with 13 bases lying between them. Germline CDR1 is LGHNA and CDR2 is YSLEER. The CDR3 runs to 17 residues. In nucleotides, the CDR3 is TGCGCCAGCAGCCAAAATCTAGCACTCGCGAACACCGGGGAGCTGTTTTTT. It specifies CASSQNLALANTGELFF.

This clonotype was detected only a few times. The CDR3 loop is CASSRTGGITDTQYF. CDR3 bases: TGTGCCAGCAGTCGGACAGGGGGAATCACAGATACGCAGTATTTT. The chain links TRBV6-1 to TRBJ2-3, with TRBD1 identical over 10 bases. V lost 5 bases, J lost 2 bases, and 4 bases stayed unmatched. Germline V gene data show CDR1 as MNHNS and CDR2 as SASEGT. The CDR3 extends over 15 amino acids.

The CDR3 protein is CASPDRVSGELFF. In DNA form, the CDR3 reads TGTGCCAGTCCGGACAGGGTATCGGGGGAGCTGTTTTTT. This rearrangement joins TRBV2 to TRBJ2-2; 8 nucleotides match TRBD1. CDR1 and CDR2 (germline): SNHLY, FYNNEI. The trim removed 9 bases at V and 8 bases at J, leaving 8 bases unmatched. The CDR3 consists of 13 residues. Full variable domain (outside the CDR3, taken from reference TRBV2 and TRBJ2-2): EPEVTQTPSHQVTQMGQEVILRCVPISNHLYFYWYRQILGQKVEFLVSFYNNEISEKSEIFDDQFSVERPDGSNFTLKIRSTKLEDSAMYFCASPDRVSGELFFGEGSRLTVL.

This clonotype was counted at least ten times. The genes are TRBV14 and TRBJ2-1; 9 nucleotides align to TRBD2. Germline CDR1 SGHDN, CDR2 FVKESK. The CDR3 has 15 amino acids. With 1 base clipped from V and 7 bases from J, the junction kept 5 bases outside the gene matches. The CDR3 reads CASSQVAGGWNEQFF. The DNA of the CDR3 is TGTGCCAGCAGCCAAGTCGCGGGAGGGTGGAATGAGCAGTTCTTC.

This chain uses TRBV7-9 with TRBJ2-5; no clear D gene. Looked up from germline, CDR1 is SEHNR and CDR2 is FQNEAQ (reference sequence). The CDR3 spans 11 residues. Deletions cut 6 bases from V and 4 bases from J, with 6 bases between. CDR3 bases: TGTGCCAGCAGGTTCGGAGAGACCCAGTACTTC. Amino acid sequence: CASRFGETQYF.

This clonotype showed up just a few times. V gene TRBV4-3 combines with J gene TRBJ2-7; D is unclear. V was cut by 0 bases and J by 2 bases, with 11 bases left in between. The CDR3 has 15 amino acids. Germline CDR1 reads LGHNA; CDR2 reads YSLEER. CDR3 in amino acids: CASSQELSATYEQYF. For the CDR3, the DNA is TGCGCCAGCAGCCAAGAGCTTAGTGCCACCTACGAGCAGTACTTC.

V usage is TRBV28 and J usage is TRBJ1-1; tentative D call: TRBD1 (6 bases). This CDR3 is built from 14 residues. The ends were cut back, 7 bases at V and 4 bases at J, with 16 bases in the middle. Germline V gives CDR1 MDHEN, CDR2 SYDVKM. CDR3 sequence (DNA): TGTGCCAGCACCCTAGGGGGGTTGGGCACTGAAGCTTTCTTT. Translating gives CASTLGGLGTEAFF.

The chain is built from TRBV6-2 or TRBV6-3 and TRBJ2-2; TRBD2 aligns across 8 bases. This CDR3 spans 15 amino acids. V lost 8 bases to trimming and J lost 7 bases; unmatched junction nucleotides: 12. CDR1 MNHEY and CDR2 SVGEGT come from the germline V gene. CDR3 DNA sequence: TGTGCCAGCCGCGTCGAGCGGGAGTATGTCGGGGAGCTGTTTTTT. This translates into CASRVEREYVGELFF.

This clonotype appeared a few times. The chain employs TRBV4-3 and TRBJ2-1, with 12 bases that match TRBD2. The CDR3 sequence is 16 residues long. V shed 1 base, J shed 6 bases, and the junction held 4 bases outside the gene matches. The germline CDR1 and CDR2 sequences are LGHNA and YSLEER. This CDR3 reads CASSQVLAGGRNEQFF. The CDR3 DNA follows: TGCGCCAGCAGCCAAGTACTAGCGGGAGGCCGCAATGAGCAGTTCTTC.

The genes are TRBV11-2 and TRBJ2-7, with TRBD1 identical over 7 bases. The V segment lost 1 base and the J segment 2 bases; nucleotides outside the gene matches: 11. The CDR3 is 17 amino acids. CDR1 is SGHAT and CDR2 is FQNNGV in the germline V gene. CDR3 sequence reads: CASSLVGTSGGTYEQYF. The DNA of the CDR3 is TGTGCCAGCAGCTTAGTGGGGACATCAGGGGGAACCTACGAGCAGTACTTC. Full variable domain (remainder filled in from reference TRBV11-2 and TRBJ2-7): EAGVAQSPRYKIIEKRQSVAFWCNPISGHATLYWYQQILGQGPKLLIQFQNNGVVDDSQLPKDRFSAERLKGVDSTLKIQPAKLEDSAVYLCASSLVGTSGGTYEQYFGPGTRLTVT.

The chain links TRBV7-6 to TRBJ1-6, with no clear D. The germline gives CDR1 SGHVS, CDR2 FNYEAQ. V lost 5 bases and J lost 7, with 12 bases in between. CDR3 length: 14 residues. CDR3 nucleotides: TGTGCCAGCAGCCCCCGCGGGCGAAATTCACCCCTCCACTTT. Protein product: CASSPRGRNSPLHF.

In its sample, this clonotype was seen a few times. This chain links TRBV12-3 or TRBV12-4 with TRBJ1-2, with 10 bases that match TRBD1. The ends lost 4 bases at V and 8 bases at J; junction bases unmatched: 10. The CDR3 has 15 residues. CDR3 residues: CASSSPGTGVEGYTF. In DNA, the CDR3 is TGTGCCAGCAGTTCACCCGGGACAGGGGTTGAAGGCTACACCTTC.

The rearrangement joins TRBV20-1 to TRBJ1-1; 10 positions match TRBD1. Losses at the gene ends were 5 bases for V and 0 bases for J; bases not matched to a gene: 9. Germline assignment: CDR1 DFQATT and CDR2 SNEGSKA (reference sequence). The CDR3 covers 16 residues. CDR3 in amino acids: CSADMGQGILNTEAFF. CDR3 nucleotide sequence: TGCAGTGCTGACATGGGACAGGGGATACTGAACACTGAAGCTTTCTTT.

This clonotype was seen a handful of times. This chain joins TRBV4-2 and TRBJ1-2; a weak D match, TRBD1 (6 bases). The V gene's germline CDR1 is LGHNA and CDR2 YNFKEQ. There are 18 residues in the CDR3. V gave up 3 bases and J gave up 3 bases, with 23 bases separating them. DNA of the CDR3: TGTGCCAGCAGCCATCAGGGGCTCGGGGGGGCCCCCTACTATGGCTACACCTTC. This codes for CASSHQGLGGAPYYGYTF.

This clonotype was seen only a few times. V usage is TRBV25-1 and J usage is TRBJ2-2; 7 nucleotides align to TRBD2. V lost 6 bases to trimming and J lost 4 bases; unmatched junction nucleotides: 2. Germline V gives CDR1 MGHDK, CDR2 SYGVNS. The CDR3 has 13 amino acids. The CDR3 is CASRTSSTGELFF. CDR3 sequence (DNA): TGTGCCAGCAGGACTAGCTCCACCGGGGAGCTGTTTTTT. The full variable domain, completed using reference TRBV25-1 and TRBJ2-2, is EADIYQTPRYLVIGTGKKITLECSQTMGHDKMYWYQQDPGMELHLIHYSYGVNSTEKGDLSSESTVSRIRTEHFPLTLESARPSHTSQYLCASRTSSTGELFFGEGSRLTVL.

This clonotype was detected ten times or more. This chain connects TRBV7-9 to TRBJ1-1; 11 nucleotides agree with TRBD1. Trimming took 6 bases from V and 4 from J; bases not matched to a gene: 1. Germline assignment: CDR1 SEHNR and CDR2 FQNEAQ (reference sequence). This CDR3 has 13 amino acids. The CDR3, as DNA: TGTGCCAGCAGAGGGACAGGGGGCACTGAAGCTTTCTTT. Translated, it gives CASRGTGGTEAFF.

The CDR3 region has the DNA TGTGCCAGCAGTTTAAACGGACTAGACCTCTCCTACAATGAGCAGTTCTTC. Translated: CASSLNGLDLSYNEQFF. The rearrangement uses TRBV28 and TRBJ2-1; 7 nucleotides align to TRBD2. This CDR3 comprises 17 residues. CDR1 MDHEN and CDR2 SYDVKM come from the germline V gene. With 2 bases clipped from V and 0 bases from J, the junction kept 7 bases outside the gene matches.

This clonotype came up many times. The V and J genes are TRBV4-1 and TRBJ2-3; 10 bases align to TRBD1. The V and J ends lost 0 bases and 2 bases, in that order; junction bases with no gene match: 5. This CDR3 has 17 amino acids. Germline assignment: CDR1 MGHRA and CDR2 YSYEKL. This chain's CDR3 is CASSQEAGTGVTDTQYF. CDR3 in DNA: TGCGCCAGCAGCCAAGAGGCTGGGACAGGGGTCACAGATACGCAGTATTTT.

The genes are TRBV24-1 and TRBJ2-1; D not resolved. V lost 2 bases, J lost 3 bases, and 7 bases lay in between. Germline V gene sequence: CDR1 KGHDR, CDR2 SFDVKD. This CDR3 is 14 amino acids long. The CDR3 region is CATSDSRFYNEQFF. CDR3 sequence (DNA): TGTGCCACCAGTGATTCGAGATTCTACAATGAGCAGTTCTTC.

J is TRBJ1-1 and V is TRBV6-1; D is possibly TRBD1 (6 bases). CDR3 size: 15 residues. Germline CDR1 reads MNHNS; CDR2 reads SASEGT. V was shortened by 4 bases and J by 0 bases, with 12 bases between the two germline ends. This chain's CDR3 is CASSAHRVMNTEAFF. The CDR3 DNA reads as TGTGCCAGCAGTGCTCACAGGGTCATGAACACTGAAGCTTTCTTT.

This clonotype was observed many times. The chain is built from TRBV20-1 and TRBJ1-1; D is ambiguous. CDR1 is DFQATT and CDR2 is SNEGSKA in the germline V gene (reference sequence). Trimming shortened V by 6 bases and J by 1 base, and 9 bases separated the two germline ends. The CDR3 runs to 12 residues. The CDR3 DNA sequence: TGCAGTGCAAAAACAGAGAACACTGAAGCTTTCTTT. This translates into CSAKTENTEAFF.

In this sample, this clonotype turned up a few times. The CDR3 reads CASSDRPAKTTGPGTDTQYF. The DNA of the CDR3 is TGCGCCAGCAGTGATCGTCCTGCTAAAACCACGGGTCCTGGCACAGATACGCAGTATTTT. The chain carries TRBV10-1 and TRBJ2-3; unclear D gene. The V gene's germline CDR1 is WNHNN and CDR2 SYGVQD (reference sequence). The CDR3 loop spans 20 amino acids. Trimming took 3 bases from V and 1 from J, leaving 26 bases between them.

The CDR3 protein is CASSQSGYEAFF. As DNA, the CDR3 is TGTGCCAGCAGCCAATCCGGGTATGAAGCTTTCTTT. The V call is TRBV7-9, the J call TRBJ1-1; no definite D call. Germline V gene data show CDR1 as SEHNR and CDR2 as FQNEAQ (reference sequence). The CDR3 is 12 residues long. Trimming stripped 5 bases from V and 7 bases from J, with 11 bases between. The full variable domain, completed using reference TRBV7-9 and TRBJ1-1, is DTGVSQNPRHKITKRGQNVTFRCDPISEHNRLYWYRQTLGQGPEFLTYFQNEAQLEKSRLLSDRFSAERPKGSFSTLEIQRTEQGDSAMYLCASSQSGYEAFFGQGTRLTVV.

The CDR3 DNA is TGTGCCAGCAGTTTTCTTCTCAGTGGGGAGCAGTACTTC. Translated: CASSFLLSGEQYF. The chain combines TRBV28 with TRBJ2-7; D call uncertain. With 3 bases removed from V and 7 bases from J, the gap between germline ends came to 13 bases. Germline V gene data show CDR1 as MDHEN and CDR2 as SYDVKM. This CDR3 region has 13 residues. The full variable domain, completed using reference TRBV28 and TRBJ2-7, is DVKVTQSSRYLVKRTGEKVFLECVQDMDHENMFWYRQDPGLGLRLIYFSYDVKMKEKGDIPEGYSVSREKKERFSLILESASTNQTSMYLCASSFLLSGEQYFGPGTRLTVT.

The V gene is TRBV28, the J gene TRBJ2-7; a weak D match, TRBD2 (6 bases). Trimming pared 1 base from V and 3 bases from J, leaving 16 bases between. The CDR3 consists of 16 residues. CDR1 and CDR2 from the germline V gene are MDHEN and SYDVKM. The CDR3 DNA is TGTGCCAGCAGTTTATCTTTGTTGGCGGGGCTCTACGAGCAGTACTTC. Its protein product is CASSLSLLAGLYEQYF.

This clonotype was observed a few times. DNA of the CDR3: TGTGCCAGCAGCTTAGCCCGGACAGGGGGCATCGCCGGGGAGCTGTTTTTT. Its protein product is CASSLARTGGIAGELFF. The chain recombines TRBV7-2 with TRBJ2-2, with 11 nucleotides matching TRBD1. This CDR3 has 17 amino acids. The germline CDR1 and CDR2 sequences are SGHTA and FQGNSA. The junction had 6 bases not matched to a gene; V was cut back by 0 bases and J by 6 bases.

This clonotype was observed many times. V usage is TRBV29-1 and J usage is TRBJ1-1, with TRBD1 identical over 8 bases. Per the germline V gene, CDR1 is SQVTM and CDR2 is ANQGSEA. Losses at the gene ends were 5 bases for V and 5 bases for J; bases not matched to a gene: 1. The CDR3 is 11 residues long. CDR3 DNA: TGCAGCGTTCGACAGGGGACTGAAGCTTTCTTT. Its protein is CSVRQGTEAFF.

The V gene is TRBV20-1, the J gene TRBJ2-1; the match to TRBD2 covers 8 bases. With V trimmed by 0 bases and J by 8 bases, 9 bases remained unmatched. CDR1 is DFQATT, CDR2 SNEGSKA, per germline (reference sequence). The CDR3 length is 15 residues. The CDR3 reads CSARDIQRELHEQFF. Written as DNA, the CDR3 is TGCAGTGCTAGAGATATCCAGCGGGAGCTCCATGAGCAGTTCTTC.

This clonotype was counted only a few times. The chain links TRBV3-1 to TRBJ2-3; D call uncertain. Germline CDR1 reads LGHDT; CDR2 reads YNNKEL (reference sequence). V was cut by 2 bases and J by 3 bases, with 18 bases left in between. CDR3 size: 17 residues. The CDR3 region is CASSQTETSLGTDTQYF. The CDR3 DNA reads as TGTGCCAGCAGCCAAACGGAGACTTCTTTGGGGACAGATACGCAGTATTTT.